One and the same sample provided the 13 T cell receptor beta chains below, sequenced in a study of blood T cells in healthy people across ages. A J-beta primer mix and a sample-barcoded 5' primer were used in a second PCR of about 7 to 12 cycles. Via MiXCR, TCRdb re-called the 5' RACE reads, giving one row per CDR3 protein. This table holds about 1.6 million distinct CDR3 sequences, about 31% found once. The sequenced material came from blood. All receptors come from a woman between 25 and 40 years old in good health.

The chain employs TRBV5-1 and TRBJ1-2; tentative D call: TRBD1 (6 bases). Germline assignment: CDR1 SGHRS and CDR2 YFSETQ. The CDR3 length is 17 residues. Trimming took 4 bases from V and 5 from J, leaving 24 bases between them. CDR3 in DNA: TGCGCCAGCAGCCACGGTACGACAGGAGCATCGATGTATGGCTACACCTTC. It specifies CASSHGTTGASMYGYTF.

CDR3: CASSYQYLGAQYNEQFF. CDR3 coding DNA: TGTGCCAGCAGTTACCAATATTTGGGGGCCCAGTACAATGAGCAGTTCTTC. The V and J genes are TRBV6-5 and TRBJ2-1, with D tentatively TRBD1 (6 bases). The CDR3 has 17 amino acids. Germline V lookup: CDR1 MNHEY, CDR2 SVGAGI. Trimming left V 2 bases short and J 4 bases short, with 18 bases between.

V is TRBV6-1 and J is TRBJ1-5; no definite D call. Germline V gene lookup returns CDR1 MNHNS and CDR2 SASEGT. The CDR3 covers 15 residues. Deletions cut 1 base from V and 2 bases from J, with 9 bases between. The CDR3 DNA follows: TGTGCCAGCAGTGAAGGCGGGTATCGCAATCAGCCCCAGCATTTT. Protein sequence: CASSEGGYRNQPQHF.

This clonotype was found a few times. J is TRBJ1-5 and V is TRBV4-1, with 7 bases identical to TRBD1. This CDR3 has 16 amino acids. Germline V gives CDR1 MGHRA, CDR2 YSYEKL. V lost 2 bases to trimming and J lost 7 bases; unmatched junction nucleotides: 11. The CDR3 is CASSQLGQTREQPQHF. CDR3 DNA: TGCGCCAGCAGCCAATTGGGACAGACTCGGGAACAGCCCCAGCATTTT.

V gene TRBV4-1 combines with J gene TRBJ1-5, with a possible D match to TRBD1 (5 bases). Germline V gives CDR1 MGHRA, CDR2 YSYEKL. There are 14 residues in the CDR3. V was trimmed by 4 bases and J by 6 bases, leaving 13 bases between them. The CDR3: CASSRAGGSQPQHF. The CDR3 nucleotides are TGCGCCAGCAGCCGGGCGGGGGGAAGTCAGCCCCAGCATTTT.

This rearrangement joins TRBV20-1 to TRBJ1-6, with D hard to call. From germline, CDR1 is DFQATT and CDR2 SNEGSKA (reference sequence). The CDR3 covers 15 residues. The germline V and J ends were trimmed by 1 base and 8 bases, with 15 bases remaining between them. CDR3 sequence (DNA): TGCAGTGCTAGAGTAATTGTCAACTTGGATTCACCCCTCCACTTT. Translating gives CSARVIVNLDSPLHF.

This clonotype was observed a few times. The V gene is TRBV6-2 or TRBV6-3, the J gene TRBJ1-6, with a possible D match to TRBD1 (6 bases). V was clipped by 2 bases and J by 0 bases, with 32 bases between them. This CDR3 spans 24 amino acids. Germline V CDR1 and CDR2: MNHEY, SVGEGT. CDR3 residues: CASSYGSRSGEGSLSSSYNSPLHF. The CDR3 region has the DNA TGTGCCAGCAGTTACGGGTCGCGGTCAGGGGAGGGTAGCCTATCCAGCTCCTATAATTCACCCCTCCACTTT.

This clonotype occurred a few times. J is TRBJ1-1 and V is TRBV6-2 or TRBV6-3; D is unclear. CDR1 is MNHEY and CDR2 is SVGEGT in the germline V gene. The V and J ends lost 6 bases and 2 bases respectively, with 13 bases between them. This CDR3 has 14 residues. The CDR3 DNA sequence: TGTGCCAGCAGCCAATGGGGATTCAACACTGAAGCTTTCTTT. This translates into CASSQWGFNTEAFF.

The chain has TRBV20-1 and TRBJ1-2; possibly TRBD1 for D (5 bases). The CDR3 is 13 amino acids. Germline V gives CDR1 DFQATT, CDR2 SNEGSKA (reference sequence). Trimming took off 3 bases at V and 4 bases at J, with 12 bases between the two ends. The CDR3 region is CSARIPGGYGYTF. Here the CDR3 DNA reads TGCAGTGCTAGGATCCCCGGGGGCTATGGCTACACCTTC.

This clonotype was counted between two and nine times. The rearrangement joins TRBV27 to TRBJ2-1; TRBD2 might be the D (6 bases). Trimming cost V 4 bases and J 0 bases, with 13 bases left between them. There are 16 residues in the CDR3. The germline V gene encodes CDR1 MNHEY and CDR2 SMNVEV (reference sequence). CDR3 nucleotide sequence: TGTGCCAGCAGTTCTAAACTAGCTTCCTCCTACAATGAGCAGTTCTTC. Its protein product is CASSSKLASSYNEQFF.

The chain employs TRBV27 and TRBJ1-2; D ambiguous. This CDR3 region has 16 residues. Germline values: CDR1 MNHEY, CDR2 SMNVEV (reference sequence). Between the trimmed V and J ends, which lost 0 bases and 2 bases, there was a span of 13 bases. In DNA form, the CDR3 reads TGTGCCAGCAGTTTATCTCTGACTCGTCCAAACTATGGCTACACCTTC. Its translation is CASSLSLTRPNYGYTF.

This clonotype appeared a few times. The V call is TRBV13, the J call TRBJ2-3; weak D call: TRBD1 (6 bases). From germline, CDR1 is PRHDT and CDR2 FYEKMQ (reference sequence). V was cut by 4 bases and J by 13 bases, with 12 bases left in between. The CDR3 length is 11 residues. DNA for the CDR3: TGTGCCAGCAGCTCGCCGGGACAAAAGTATTTT. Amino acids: CASSSPGQKYF.

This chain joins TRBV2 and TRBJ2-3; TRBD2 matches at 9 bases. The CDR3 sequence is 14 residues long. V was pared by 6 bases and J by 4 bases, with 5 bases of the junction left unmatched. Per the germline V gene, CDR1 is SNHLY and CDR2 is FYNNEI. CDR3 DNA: TGTGCCAGCAGCGTGGGACTAGCCCCAGATACGCAGTATTTT. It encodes CASSVGLAPDTQYF. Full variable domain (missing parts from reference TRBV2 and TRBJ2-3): EPEVTQTPSHQVTQMGQEVILRCVPISNHLYFYWYRQILGQKVEFLVSFYNNEISEKSEIFDDQFSVERPDGSNFTLKIRSTKLEDSAMYFCASSVGLAPDTQYFGPGTRLTVL.